Following are 25 T cell receptor beta chains from one sample sequenced in a study of shared clonotypes between healthy human individuals. Only in-frame clones appear in the TCRdb table, and some are missing; sequencing was by immunoSEQ multiplex PCR. The table records 2.5 million or so clones, more than 90% of them present only once. The specimen sequenced was naive CD4+ T cells sorted from blood. Indicated subset: CD45RA+ positively selected. The receptors stem from a man aged 18 to 35 in good health.

The V gene is TRBV28, the J gene TRBJ2-3, with D possibly being TRBD2 (6 bases). The V gene's germline CDR1 is MDHEN and CDR2 SYDVKM. Trimming removed 2 bases at V and 3 bases at J, with 12 bases between. This CDR3 comprises 15 residues. The CDR3 here is CASSLVSGSTDTQYF. Here the CDR3 DNA reads TGTGCCAGCAGTTTAGTAAGCGGGTCAACAGATACGCAGTATTTT.

This sequence joins TRBV10-3 and TRBJ1-4; no definite D call. V gave up 8 bases and J gave up 7 bases, with 11 bases separating them. The CDR3 length is 12 residues. The germline gives CDR1 ENHRY, CDR2 SYGVKD. The CDR3 reads CAIGGLGEKLFF. The CDR3 coding sequence is TGTGCCATCGGTGGGCTGGGTGAAAAACTGTTTTTT.

The rearrangement joins TRBV28 to TRBJ1-1, with TRBD1 matching over 8 bases. Trimming at V came to 6 bases and at J to 3 bases, leaving 12 bases not matched to a gene. Germline V CDR1 and CDR2: MDHEN, SYDVKM. This CDR3 region has 16 residues. The CDR3 DNA follows: TGTGCCAGCAGCCGTATATACGACAGGGGCCACACTGAAGCTTTCTTT. This encodes CASSRIYDRGHTEAFF.

This rearrangement joins TRBV18 to TRBJ2-7; possibly TRBD2 for D (6 bases). Germline CDR1 and CDR2: KGHSH and LQKENI. The ends were cut back, 2 bases at V and 0 bases at J, with 14 bases in the middle. The CDR3 length is 16 residues. This CDR3 reads CASSPESSGSSYEQYF. CDR3 DNA sequence: TGTGCCAGCTCACCAGAGAGTAGCGGCTCCTCCTACGAGCAGTACTTC.

This clone showed up just once. This chain connects TRBV6-1 to TRBJ1-4; D is unresolved. Looked up from germline, CDR1 is MNHNS and CDR2 is SASEGT. V was shortened by 0 bases and J by 4 bases, with 12 bases between the two germline ends. The CDR3 covers 16 residues. DNA for the CDR3: TGTGCCAGCAGTGAAGCCGTAATTACCCTTAATGAAAAACTGTTTTTT. This encodes CASSEAVITLNEKLFF.

Regarding this clone: Other nucleotide sequences from this sample produce the same CDR3. The chain joins TRBV6-5 to TRBJ2-5; no clear D gene. V lost 4 bases and J lost 4, with 7 bases in between. The germline gives CDR1 MNHEY, CDR2 SVGAGI. The CDR3 covers 12 residues. The CDR3 DNA reads as TGTGCCAGCAGTTTTCTAGGAGAGACCCAGTACTTC. Translation gives CASSFLGETQYF.

The J gene is TRBJ1-2, the V gene TRBV19; 7 bases line up with TRBD1. Germline lookup yields CDR1 LNHDA and CDR2 SQIVND (reference sequence). CDR3 size: 18 residues. V shed 7 bases, J shed 1 base, and the junction held 18 bases outside the gene matches. DNA of the CDR3: TGTGCCAGTACCTTCGTAATATCACCGGGACAGAATAACTATGGCTACACCTTC. Protein: CASTFVISPGQNNYGYTF.

The chain is built from TRBV14 and TRBJ2-7; 12 bases map to TRBD2. The CDR3 spans 14 residues. With 5 bases clipped from V and 9 bases from J, the junction kept 8 bases outside the gene matches. Germline lookup yields CDR1 SGHDN and CDR2 FVKESK. The CDR3 here is CASSSRLAGAGQYF. CDR3 sequence (DNA): TGTGCCAGCAGCTCTCGACTAGCGGGAGCGGGGCAGTACTTC.

This chain uses TRBV29-1 with TRBJ2-3; D assignment may be TRBD1 or TRBD2 (5 bases each). CDR1 is SQVTM and CDR2 is ANQGSEA in the germline V gene. V was trimmed by 6 bases and J by 3 bases, leaving 7 bases between them. The CDR3 is made up of 11 amino acids. CDR3 DNA sequence: TGCAGCGTGGGGGAGACAGATACGCAGTATTTT. Its translation is CSVGETDTQYF.

The chain uses TRBV9 and TRBJ1-6; D is unresolved. Trimming cost V 1 base and J 5 bases, with 7 bases left between them. There are 14 residues in the CDR3. Germline-derived CDR1 and CDR2 are SGDLS and YYNGEE. The CDR3: CASSVSQNNSPLHF. The CDR3 DNA follows: TGTGCCAGCAGCGTATCACAGAATAATTCACCCCTCCACTTT. The full variable domain, in which reference TRBV9 and TRBJ1-6 provide the parts outside the CDR3, is DSGVTQTPKHLITATGQRVTLRCSPRSGDLSVYWYQQSLDQGLQFLIQYYNGEERAKGNILERFSAQQFPDLHSELNLSSLELGDSALYFCASSVSQNNSPLHFGNGTRLTVT.

The chain employs TRBV5-1 and TRBJ2-7; tentatively, D is TRBD2 (5 bases). Germline values: CDR1 SGHRS, CDR2 YFSETQ. CDR3 length equals 15 residues. V was trimmed by 1 base and J by 6 bases, leaving 17 bases between them. CDR3 in DNA: TGCGCCAGCAGCTTGAGCGGACGTGGGCATGGCGAGCAGTACTTC. Translated, it gives CASSLSGRGHGEQYF. The complete variable domain, with remaining parts taken from reference TRBV5-1 and TRBJ2-7, reads KAGVTQTPRYLIKTRGQQVTLSCSPISGHRSVSWYQQTPGQGLQFLFEYFSETQRNKGNFPGRFSGRQFSNSRSEMNVSTLELGDSALYLCASSLSGRGHGEQYFGPGTRLTVT.

A remark on this clone: Other nucleotide sequences from this sample produce the same CDR3. CDR3 region: CASSLGLAGGNEQFF. CDR3 bases: TGTGCCAGCAGCTTAGGTCTAGCGGGAGGCAATGAGCAGTTCTTC. The chain recombines TRBV7-8 with TRBJ2-1, with TRBD2 matching 11 bases. V dropped 1 base and J dropped 6; count of bases not matched to a gene: 2. From germline, CDR1 is SGHVS and CDR2 FQNEAQ. CDR3 size: 15 residues.

This rearrangement joins TRBV5-1 to TRBJ2-6; 9 bases match TRBD1. Germline V gives CDR1 SGHRS, CDR2 YFSETQ. The CDR3 loop spans 18 amino acids. V lost 0 bases, J lost 4 bases, and 8 bases stayed unmatched. The CDR3 DNA reads as TGCGCCAGCAGCTTGGGACCGGGACAGGGTGAAGGGGCCAACGTCCTGACTTTC. Translation gives CASSLGPGQGEGANVLTF.

The chain joins TRBV19 to TRBJ1-1; D remains ambiguous. Trimming pared 9 bases from V and 1 base from J, leaving 27 bases between. This CDR3 has 18 amino acids. Germline loops: CDR1 LNHDA, CDR2 SQIVND (reference sequence). The CDR3 coding sequence is TGTGCCAGCCAACCCATGGCAGGCAGGAGGAATACGAACACTGAAGCTTTCTTT. Translation gives CASQPMAGRRNTNTEAFF.

V is TRBV30 and J is TRBJ2-1; D gene unclear. CDR3 length equals 15 residues. The V gene's germline CDR1 is GTSNPN and CDR2 SVGIG (reference sequence). V gave up 3 bases and J gave up 0 bases, with 12 bases separating them. CDR3 residues: CAWSLNSGSYNEQFF. Here the CDR3 DNA reads TGTGCCTGGAGCCTCAACTCAGGCTCCTACAATGAGCAGTTCTTC. Supplemented by reference TRBV30 and TRBJ2-1, the full variable domain reads SQTIHQWPATLVQPVGSPLSLECTVEGTSNPNLYWYRQAAGRGLQLLFYSVGIGQISSEVPQNLSASRPQDRQFILSSKKLLLSDSGFYLCAWSLNSGSYNEQFFGPGTRLTVL.

V and J are TRBV6-5 and TRBJ1-1; unclear D gene. Germline lookup yields CDR1 MNHEY and CDR2 SVGAGI. The V and J ends lost 6 bases and 4 bases respectively, with 12 bases between them. The CDR3 is 13 residues long. The CDR3 nucleotides read TGTGCCAGCAGCCGACGACATGGCACTGAAGCTTTCTTT. Its protein product is CASSRRHGTEAFF.

About this clone: One end of the junction is discordant with germline, which a read error may explain. This rearrangement joins TRBV5-8 to TRBJ1-2; D unclear. The CDR3 contains 10 residues. CDR1 and CDR2 (germline): SGHTS, YDEGEE. CDR3 residues: CASSLAQAAF. In DNA, the CDR3 is TGTGCCAGCAGCTTGGCGCAGGCGGCCTTC.

V is TRBV2 and J is TRBJ2-3; 9 nucleotides agree with TRBD2. The germline CDR1 and CDR2 sequences are SNHLY and FYNNEI. The CDR3 extends over 18 amino acids. V gave up 0 bases and J gave up 5 bases; unmatched junction bases: 12. The CDR3 bases are TGTGCCAGCAGTGAAGCGCTTCCTCTAGCGGGGCCTGAAGATACGCAGTATTTT. Translating it yields CASSEALPLAGPEDTQYF. Looking up the rest from reference TRBV2 and TRBJ2-3 gives the full variable domain: EPEVTQTPSHQVTQMGQEVILRCVPISNHLYFYWYRQILGQKVEFLVSFYNNEISEKSEIFDDQFSVERPDGSNFTLKIRSTKLEDSAMYFCASSEALPLAGPEDTQYFGPGTRLTVL.

The chain couples TRBV7-2 to TRBJ2-1, with unresolved D. The V and J ends lost 4 bases and 0 bases respectively, with 13 bases between them. This CDR3 comprises 16 residues. The germline gives CDR1 SGHTA, CDR2 FQGNSA. In DNA, the CDR3 is TGTGCCAGCAGCTCGGACGGAACCAGCTCCTACAATGAGCAGTTCTTC. This sequence encodes CASSSDGTSSYNEQFF.

Concerning this clone itself: Additional DNA sequences in this sample encode the identical CDR3. The chain carries TRBV10-3 and TRBJ2-7; D may be TRBD2 (6 bases). Trimming pared 7 bases from V and 1 base from J, leaving 11 bases between. The CDR3 runs to 13 residues. The germline CDR1 and CDR2 sequences are ENHRY and SYGVKD. The CDR3 DNA reads as TGTGCCATCACCCCCAGCGGGTCCTACGAGCAGTACTTC. It codes for CAITPSGSYEQYF.

The chain uses TRBV5-8 and TRBJ1-5; possible D gene TRBD1, 5 bases. The V end was cut by 4 bases, the J end by 0 bases, with 8 bases between. The CDR3 totals 14 residues. The germline V gene encodes CDR1 SGHTS and CDR2 YDEGEE. The chain's CDR3 is CASSRTYSNQPQHF. The CDR3 bases are TGTGCCAGCAGCCGGACATATAGCAATCAGCCCCAGCATTTT.

This clone was counted once. This chain links TRBV21-1 with TRBJ2-1; TRBD2 is the table's D call, not checked against the DNA. TRBV21-1 is termed a pseudogene. The CDR3 extends over 17 amino acids. This chain's CDR3 is CASSKPPMGLDVNEQFF. The CDR3, as DNA: TGTGCCAGCAGCAAACCCCCCATGGGACTAGATGTCAATGAGCAGTTCTTC.

This chain connects TRBV28 to TRBJ2-7; TRBD1 might be the D (6 bases). V was trimmed by 8 bases and J by 6 bases, leaving 17 bases between them. The germline V gene has CDR1 MDHEN and CDR2 SYDVKM. The CDR3 totals 13 residues. The CDR3 sequence: CASAGDNPFEQYF. The CDR3 bases are TGTGCCAGCGCCGGGGACAACCCCTTCGAGCAGTACTTC.

This clone was counted once. This CDR3 reads CASSLEGAANIQYF. CDR3 nucleotides: TGCGCCAGCAGCCTTGAGGGGGCGGCGAACATTCAGTACTTC. V is TRBV5-1 and J is TRBJ2-4; 7 positions agree with TRBD1. Germline V gene lookup returns CDR1 SGHRS and CDR2 YFSETQ. The CDR3 consists of 14 residues. V trimming: 4 bases; J trimming: 7 bases; junction bases outside the gene matches: 8.

The rearrangement joins TRBV10-3 to TRBJ1-2; D unresolved. Trimming removed 0 bases at V and 2 bases at J, with 13 bases between. The germline V gene has CDR1 ENHRY and CDR2 SYGVKD. The CDR3 has 16 amino acids. DNA of the CDR3: TGTGCCATCAGTGAGTCTTCGGCGACGGGAAACTATGGCTACACCTTC. Residues: CAISESSATGNYGYTF.